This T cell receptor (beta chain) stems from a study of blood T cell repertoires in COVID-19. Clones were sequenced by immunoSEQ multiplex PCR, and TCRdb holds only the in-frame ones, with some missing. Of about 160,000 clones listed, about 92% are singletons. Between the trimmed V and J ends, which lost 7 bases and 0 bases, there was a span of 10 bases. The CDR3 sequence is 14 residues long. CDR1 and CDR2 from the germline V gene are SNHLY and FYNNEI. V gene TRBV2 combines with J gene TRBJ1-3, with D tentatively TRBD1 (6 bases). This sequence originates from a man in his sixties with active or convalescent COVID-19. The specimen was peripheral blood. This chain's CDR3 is CASTHRVSGNTIYF. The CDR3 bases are TGTGCCAGCACACACAGGGTCTCTGGAAACACCATATATTTT.